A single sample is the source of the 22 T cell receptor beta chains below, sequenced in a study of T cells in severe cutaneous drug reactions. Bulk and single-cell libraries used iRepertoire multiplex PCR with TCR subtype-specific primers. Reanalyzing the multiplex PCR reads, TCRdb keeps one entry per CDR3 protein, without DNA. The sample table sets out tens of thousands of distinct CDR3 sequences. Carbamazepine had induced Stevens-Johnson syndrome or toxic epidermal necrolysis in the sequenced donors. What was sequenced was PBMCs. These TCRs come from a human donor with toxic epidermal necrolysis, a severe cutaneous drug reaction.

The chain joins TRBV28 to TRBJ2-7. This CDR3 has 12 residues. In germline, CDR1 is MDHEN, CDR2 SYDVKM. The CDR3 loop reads CASSLATYEQYF.

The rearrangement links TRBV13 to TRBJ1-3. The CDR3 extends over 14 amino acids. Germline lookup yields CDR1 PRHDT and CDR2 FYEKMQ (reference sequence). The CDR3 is CASSSGSAGNTIYF.

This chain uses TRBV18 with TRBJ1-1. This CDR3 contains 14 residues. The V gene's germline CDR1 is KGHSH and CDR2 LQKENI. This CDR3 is CASSPHRVFNEAFF.

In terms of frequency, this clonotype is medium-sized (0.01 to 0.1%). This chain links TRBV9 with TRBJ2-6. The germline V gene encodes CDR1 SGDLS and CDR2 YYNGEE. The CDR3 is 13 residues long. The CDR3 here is CASSSSGANVLTF.

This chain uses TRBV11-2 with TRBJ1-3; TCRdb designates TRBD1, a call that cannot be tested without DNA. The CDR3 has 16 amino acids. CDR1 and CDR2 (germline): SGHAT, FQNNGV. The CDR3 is CASSSIDRSSGNTIYF.

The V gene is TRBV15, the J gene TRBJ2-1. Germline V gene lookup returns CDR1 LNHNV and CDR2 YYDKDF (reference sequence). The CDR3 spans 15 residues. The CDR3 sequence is CATSSPRGLSDEQFF.

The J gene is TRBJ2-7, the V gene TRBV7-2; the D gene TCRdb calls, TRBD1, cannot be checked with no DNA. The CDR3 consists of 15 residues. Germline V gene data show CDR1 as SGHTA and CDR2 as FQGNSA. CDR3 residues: CASSLSGGTLYEQYF.

This chain's CDR3 is CASSVGEAYEQYF. The rearrangement links TRBV9 to TRBJ2-7; TCRdb calls TRBD2, which cannot be checked without DNA. In germline, CDR1 is SGDLS, CDR2 YYNGEE. The CDR3 is 13 amino acids.

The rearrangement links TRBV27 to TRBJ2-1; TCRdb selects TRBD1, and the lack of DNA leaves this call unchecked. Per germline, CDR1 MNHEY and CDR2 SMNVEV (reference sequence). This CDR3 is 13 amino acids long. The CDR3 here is CASSLYRGNEQFF.

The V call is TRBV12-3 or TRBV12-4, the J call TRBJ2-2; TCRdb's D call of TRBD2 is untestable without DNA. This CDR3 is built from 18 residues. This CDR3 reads CASSLRADYYLNTGELFF.

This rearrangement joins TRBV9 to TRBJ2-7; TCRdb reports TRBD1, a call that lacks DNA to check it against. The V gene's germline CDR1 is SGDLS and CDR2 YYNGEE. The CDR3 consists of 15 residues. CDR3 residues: CASSVSGGGSYEQYF.

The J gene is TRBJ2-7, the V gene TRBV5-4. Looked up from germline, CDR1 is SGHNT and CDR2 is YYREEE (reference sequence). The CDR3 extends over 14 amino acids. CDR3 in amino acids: CASSSIGEWDEQYF.

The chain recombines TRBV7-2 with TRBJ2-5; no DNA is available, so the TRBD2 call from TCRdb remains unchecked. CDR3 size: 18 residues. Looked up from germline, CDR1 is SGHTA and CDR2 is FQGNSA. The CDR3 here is CASSLALSLARGSETQYF.

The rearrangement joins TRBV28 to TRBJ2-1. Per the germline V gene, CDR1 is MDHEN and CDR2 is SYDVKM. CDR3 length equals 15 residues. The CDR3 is CASRSILYIYNEQFF.

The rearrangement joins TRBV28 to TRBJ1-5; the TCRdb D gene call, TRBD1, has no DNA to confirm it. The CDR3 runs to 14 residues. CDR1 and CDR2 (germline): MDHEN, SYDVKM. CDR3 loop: CASSLGVGYQPQHF.

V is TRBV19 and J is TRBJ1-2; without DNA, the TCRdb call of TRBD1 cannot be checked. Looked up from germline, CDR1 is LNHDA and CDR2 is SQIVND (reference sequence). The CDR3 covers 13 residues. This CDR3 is CASRGGANYGYTF.

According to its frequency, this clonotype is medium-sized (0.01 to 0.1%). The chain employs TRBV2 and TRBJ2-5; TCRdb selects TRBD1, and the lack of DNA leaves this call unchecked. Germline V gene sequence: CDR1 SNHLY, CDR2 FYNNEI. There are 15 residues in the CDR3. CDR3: CASSEEASSGETQYF.

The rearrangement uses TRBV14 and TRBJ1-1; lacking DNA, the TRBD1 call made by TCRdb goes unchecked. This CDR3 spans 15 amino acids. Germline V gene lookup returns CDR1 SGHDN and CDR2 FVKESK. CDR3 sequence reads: CASSLYREGYTEAFF. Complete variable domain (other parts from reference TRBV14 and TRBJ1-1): EAGVTQFPSHSVIEKGQTVTLRCDPISGHDNLYWYRRVMGKEIKFLLHFVKESKQDESGMPNNRFLAERTGGTYSTLKVQPAELEDSGVYFCASSLYREGYTEAFFGQGTRLTVV.

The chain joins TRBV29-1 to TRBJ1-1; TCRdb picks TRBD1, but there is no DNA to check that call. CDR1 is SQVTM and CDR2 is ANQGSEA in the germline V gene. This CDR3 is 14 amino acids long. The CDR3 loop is CSVEIPGLSTEAFF.

CDR3: CASTHGGGGASYNEQFF. V and J are TRBV28 and TRBJ2-1; the D call from TCRdb, TRBD2, cannot be confirmed without DNA. Per the germline V gene, CDR1 is MDHEN and CDR2 is SYDVKM. The CDR3 consists of 17 residues.

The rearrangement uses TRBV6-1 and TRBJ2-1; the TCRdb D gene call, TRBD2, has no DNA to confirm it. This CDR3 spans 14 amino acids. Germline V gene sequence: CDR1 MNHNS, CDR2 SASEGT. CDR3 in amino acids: CASSLSGSYNEQFF.

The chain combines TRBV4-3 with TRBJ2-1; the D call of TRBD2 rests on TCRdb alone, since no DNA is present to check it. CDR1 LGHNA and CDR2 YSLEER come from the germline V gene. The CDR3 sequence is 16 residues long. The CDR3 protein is CASSQLGLAVNNEQFF.